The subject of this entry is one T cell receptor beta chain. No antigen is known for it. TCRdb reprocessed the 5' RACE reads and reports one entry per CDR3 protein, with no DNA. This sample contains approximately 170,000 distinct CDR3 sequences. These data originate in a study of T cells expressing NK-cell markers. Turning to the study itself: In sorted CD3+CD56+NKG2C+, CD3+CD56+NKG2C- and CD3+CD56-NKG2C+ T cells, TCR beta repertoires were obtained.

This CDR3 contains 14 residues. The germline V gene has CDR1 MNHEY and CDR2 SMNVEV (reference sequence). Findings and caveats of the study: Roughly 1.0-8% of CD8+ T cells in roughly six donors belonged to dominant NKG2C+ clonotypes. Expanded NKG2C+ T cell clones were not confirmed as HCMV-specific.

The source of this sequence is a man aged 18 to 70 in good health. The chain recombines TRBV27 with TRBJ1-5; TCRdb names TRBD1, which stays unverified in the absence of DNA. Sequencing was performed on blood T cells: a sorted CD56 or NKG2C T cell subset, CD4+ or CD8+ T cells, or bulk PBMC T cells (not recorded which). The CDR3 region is CASQQAFSNQPQHF.